This section outlines one TCR beta chain sequence together with its context. The sample belongs to a study of T cell changes during pregnancy in multiple sclerosis. TCRdb's copy holds only in-frame clones and misses some; the assay was immunoSEQ multiplex PCR. Among 70,000 to 100,000 clones, approximately 92% were seen once, and the ten largest hold 1%. The CDR3 is 14 residues long. The germline CDR1 and CDR2 sequences are MGHDK and SYGVNS. V lost 2 bases and J 4 bases, leaving 12 bases between the germline ends. V gene TRBV25-1 combines with J gene TRBJ2-7; possible D gene TRBD2, 6 bases. The origin of this receptor is a female donor with multiple sclerosis, enrolled in a pregnancy study. The sequencing used peripheral blood, collected in the first trimester of pregnancy. The CDR3 sequence: CASSEGGLIYEQYF. The CDR3 bases are TGTGCCAGCAGTGAAGGGGGGTTAATTTACGAGCAGTACTTC.